Following are 19 T cell receptor beta chains from one sample sequenced in a study of T cell responses to AZD1222 COVID-19 vaccine. Clones were read by immunoSEQ multiplex PCR, and TCRdb kept only the in-frame ones, dropping some. The table has 95,000 to 110,000 clones, roughly 91% seen once; the top ten hold about 41%. Specimen: peripheral blood, collected on day 0 of AZD1222 vaccination. These receptors were obtained from an adult in good health.

This clone was seen only once. This chain uses TRBV7-2 with TRBJ2-7; tentatively, D is TRBD1 or TRBD2 (5 bases each). Germline CDR1 reads SGHTA; CDR2 reads FQGNSA. V lost 2 bases and J lost 4, with 15 bases in between. The CDR3 sequence is 15 residues long. The CDR3 sequence is CASSLQMGWGYEQYF. CDR3 DNA sequence: TGTGCCAGCAGCTTACAGATGGGCTGGGGGTACGAGCAGTACTTC.

This clone was observed a few times. The chain joins TRBV7-3 to TRBJ2-7; a possible D gene is TRBD1 (5 bases). V lost 5 bases, J lost 6 bases, and 17 bases lay in between. This CDR3 region has 14 residues. In germline, CDR1 is SGHTA, CDR2 FQGTGA. The CDR3 here is CASSPGLGPSEQYF. CDR3 bases: TGTGCCAGCAGCCCCGGGCTGGGGCCTAGCGAGCAGTACTTC.

This sequence joins TRBV28 and TRBJ2-7, with TRBD2 as a possible D gene (6 bases). CDR3 length equals 16 residues. Looked up from germline, CDR1 is MDHEN and CDR2 is SYDVKM. The germline V and J ends were trimmed by 2 bases and 0 bases, with 14 bases remaining between them. In DNA form, the CDR3 reads TGTGCCAGCAGTTTACCTCGGGGGAGCGGCTCCTACGAGCAGTACTTC. Protein sequence: CASSLPRGSGSYEQYF.

The sample holds a few counts of this clone. This chain links TRBV5-1 with TRBJ1-1, with D perhaps TRBD1 (5 bases). Looked up from germline, CDR1 is SGHRS and CDR2 is YFSETQ. This CDR3 comprises 15 residues. V was shortened by 0 bases and J by 1 base, with 10 bases between the two germline ends. CDR3 sequence: CASSLEGTGNTEAFF. The CDR3 coding sequence is TGCGCCAGCAGCTTGGAAGGGACGGGGAACACTGAAGCTTTCTTT.

The chain uses TRBV5-1 and TRBJ2-5, with 11 bases fitting TRBD2. There are 16 residues in the CDR3. The V gene's germline CDR1 is SGHRS and CDR2 YFSETQ. V shed 1 base and J 2 bases; nucleotides not matched to a gene: 4. CDR3 coding DNA: TGCGCCAGCAGCTTGAGGAGACTAGCGGGACAAGAGACCCAGTACTTC. Amino acid sequence: CASSLRRLAGQETQYF. The whole variable domain, filled in from reference TRBV5-1 and TRBJ2-5, reads KAGVTQTPRYLIKTRGQQVTLSCSPISGHRSVSWYQQTPGQGLQFLFEYFSETQRNKGNFPGRFSGRQFSNSRSEMNVSTLELGDSALYLCASSLRRLAGQETQYFGPGTRLLVL.

CDR3 nucleotides: TGTGCCAGCAGGGGCCGTTTCGCCGAGCAGTACTTC. As protein: CASRGRFAEQYF. The genes are TRBV28 and TRBJ2-7; D is unclear. Germline assignment: CDR1 MDHEN and CDR2 SYDVKM. The CDR3 length is 12 residues. Trimming removed 6 bases from V and 6 bases from J, with 12 bases in between.

This clone was picked up one time. The chain joins TRBV5-4 to TRBJ2-1; 8 nucleotides match TRBD2. This CDR3 is 16 amino acids long. From germline, CDR1 is SGHNT and CDR2 YYREEE (reference sequence). The trim removed 0 bases at V and 8 bases at J, leaving 10 bases unmatched. The CDR3 is CASSLEASGRADEQFF. Here the CDR3 DNA reads TGTGCCAGCAGCTTGGAAGCTAGCGGGCGTGCGGATGAGCAGTTCTTC.

V usage is TRBV28 and J usage is TRBJ2-7, with 10 bases lining up with TRBD2. Per germline, CDR1 MDHEN and CDR2 SYDVKM. V trimming: 5 bases; J trimming: 4 bases; junction bases outside the gene matches: 8. This CDR3 spans 15 amino acids. The CDR3 protein is CASSPSGRGAYEQYF. The CDR3 bases are TGTGCCAGCAGTCCCAGCGGGAGGGGGGCATACGAGCAGTACTTC.

In nucleotides, the CDR3 is TGTGCCAGCAGGTCCGACAGGGTGCGTGGCTACACCTTC. Its translation is CASRSDRVRGYTF. The chain employs TRBV6-5 and TRBJ1-2, with TRBD1 identical over 7 bases. V trimming: 6 bases; J trimming: 7 bases; junction bases outside the gene matches: 8. The CDR3 loop spans 13 amino acids. Per the germline V gene, CDR1 is MNHEY and CDR2 is SVGAGI.

V and J are TRBV3-1 (or the pseudogene TRBV3-2) and TRBJ2-5; D remains unclear. Germline-derived CDR1 and CDR2 are LGHDT and YNNKEL (reference sequence). The CDR3 covers 12 residues. V gave up 8 bases and J gave up 5 bases, with 12 bases separating them. CDR3 region: CASRSPRETQYF. The CDR3 DNA reads as TGTGCCAGCCGCTCTCCCCGGGAGACCCAGTACTTC.

The rearrangement uses TRBV5-1 and TRBJ1-1; TRBD1 matches 9 bases. Germline assignment: CDR1 SGHRS and CDR2 YFSETQ. After removal of 4 bases from V and 3 bases from J, the junction contained 7 bases not matched to a gene. The CDR3 totals 15 residues. The CDR3 nucleotides are TGCGCCAGCAGCCGGGACAGGGTAGCGGACACTGAAGCTTTCTTT. This codes for CASSRDRVADTEAFF.

This chain connects TRBV21-1 to TRBJ1-5; TRBD1, the table's D call, lacks a check against the DNA. TRBV21-1 is a pseudogene. The CDR3 has 16 residues. The chain's CDR3 is CASSNRNRGWDQPQHF. Written as DNA, the CDR3 is TGTGCCAGCAGCAACAGAAACAGGGGATGGGATCAGCCCCAGCATTTT.

This clone was seen only once. This sequence joins TRBV12-5 and TRBJ2-7, with 11 bases that match TRBD2. Germline values: CDR1 LGHNT, CDR2 FRNRAP. The CDR3 length is 17 residues. The J segment lost 3 bases and the V segment lost 7 bases, leaving 14 bases of the junction unmatched. The CDR3 DNA sequence: TGTGCTAGTGCCACAGCTGGTAGCGGGAGGGCCTACTACGAGCAGTACTTC. The encoded protein is CASATAGSGRAYYEQYF.

The rearrangement joins TRBV30 to TRBJ2-7, with D unclear. The CDR3 spans 14 residues. Deletions cut 4 bases from V and 3 bases from J, with 16 bases between. The germline V gene has CDR1 GTSNPN and CDR2 SVGIG (reference sequence). The CDR3 DNA reads TGTGCCTGGAAAATCCCCTACGCAAACTACGAGCAGTACTTC. This sequence encodes CAWKIPYANYEQYF.

The rearrangement joins TRBV15 to TRBJ1-1; 9 bases match TRBD1. In germline, CDR1 is LNHNV, CDR2 YYDKDF (reference sequence). The V and J ends lost 5 bases and 5 bases, in that order; junction bases with no gene match: 9. This CDR3 region has 15 residues. The CDR3 region is CATSQKQGAGTEAFF. DNA for the CDR3: TGTGCCACCAGCCAAAAACAGGGGGCGGGGACTGAAGCTTTCTTT.

The chain has TRBV28 and TRBJ1-2; a possible D gene is TRBD1 (5 bases). Germline values: CDR1 MDHEN, CDR2 SYDVKM. This CDR3 has 15 amino acids. Trimming shortened V by 5 bases and J by 1 base, and 14 bases separated the two germline ends. CDR3 protein: CASSPPPGLNYGYTF. The CDR3 nucleotides read TGTGCCAGCAGTCCCCCCCCGGGACTTAACTATGGCTACACCTTC.

The rearrangement links TRBV7-2 to TRBJ2-1; D unclear. This CDR3 is 15 amino acids long. Germline values: CDR1 SGHTA, CDR2 FQGNSA. V was shortened by 1 base and J by 10 bases, with 17 bases between the two germline ends. The CDR3 spells CASSLDGPPVGEQFF. As DNA, the CDR3 is TGTGCCAGCAGCTTAGACGGACCCCCGGTGGGGGAGCAGTTCTTC.

The chain links TRBV3-1 (or the pseudogene TRBV3-2) to TRBJ1-2; D might be TRBD1 (6 bases). Trimming took off 4 bases at V and 0 bases at J, with 12 bases between the two ends. This CDR3 spans 15 amino acids. Germline assignment: CDR1 LGHDT and CDR2 YNNKEL (reference sequence). CDR3 protein: CASSPNRASNYGYTF. For the CDR3, the DNA is TGTGCCAGCAGCCCCAACAGGGCCTCTAACTATGGCTACACCTTC.

This sequence joins TRBV5-1 and TRBJ1-1; D is unresolved. Germline V gene data show CDR1 as SGHRS and CDR2 as YFSETQ. Trimming took off 0 bases at V and 2 bases at J, with 5 bases between the two ends. The CDR3 length is 13 residues. In nucleotides, the CDR3 is TGCGCCAGCAGCTTGGCCGGTAACACTGAAGCTTTCTTT. Its translation: CASSLAGNTEAFF. The full variable domain, with the rest looked up from reference TRBV5-1 and TRBJ1-1, is KAGVTQTPRYLIKTRGQQVTLSCSPISGHRSVSWYQQTPGQGLQFLFEYFSETQRNKGNFPGRFSGRQFSNSRSEMNVSTLELGDSALYLCASSLAGNTEAFFGQGTRLTVV.